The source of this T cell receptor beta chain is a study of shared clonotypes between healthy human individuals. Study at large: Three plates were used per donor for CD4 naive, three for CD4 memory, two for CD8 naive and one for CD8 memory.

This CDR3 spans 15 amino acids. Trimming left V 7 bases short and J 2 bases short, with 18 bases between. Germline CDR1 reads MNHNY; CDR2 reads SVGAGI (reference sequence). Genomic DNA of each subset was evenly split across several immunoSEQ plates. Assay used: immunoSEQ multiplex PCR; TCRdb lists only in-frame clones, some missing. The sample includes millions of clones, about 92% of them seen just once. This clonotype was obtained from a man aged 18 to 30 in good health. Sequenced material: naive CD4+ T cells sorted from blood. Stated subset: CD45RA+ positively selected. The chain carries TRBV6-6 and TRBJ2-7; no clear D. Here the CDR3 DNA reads TGTGCCAGCAACCCAAGTCGAGCGCGGCCCTACGAGCAGTACTTC. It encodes CASNPSRARPYEQYF.